This TCR beta chain is from a study of CD8+CD57+ T cells in acquired aplastic anemia. The wider study: Sorted CD4+ and CD8+ cells gave an average of around 3 ug of DNA. In CD4+ cells, healthy donors produced an average of around 10 million reads. The study, taken as a whole, reports: With respect to CD8+ Simpson's diversity, patients and controls did not differ significantly.

TCR beta VDJ and CDR3 profiling used genomic DNA as template. TCRdb re-analysed the reads in MiXCR, keeping a single row per CDR3 protein. The table includes 110,000 or so distinct CDR3 sequences, under 60% detected once. The CDR3 consists of 15 residues. Germline V gene lookup returns CDR1 MGHDK and CDR2 SYGVNS. The trim removed 2 bases at V and 2 bases at J, leaving 2 bases unmatched. As for this clonotype: Its target is not known.

This sequence was found in a human donor in good health, serving as a control. V is TRBV25-1 and J is TRBJ2-1; 8 bases are shared with TRBD1. Sequencing was done on a sample of sorted CD4+, CD8+, or CD8+CD57+ T cells (not recorded which) from PBMCs. The CDR3 here is CASSEDRGTYNEQFF. The CDR3 DNA sequence: TGTGCCAGCAGTGAAGACAGGGGCACCTACAATGAGCAGTTCTTC.